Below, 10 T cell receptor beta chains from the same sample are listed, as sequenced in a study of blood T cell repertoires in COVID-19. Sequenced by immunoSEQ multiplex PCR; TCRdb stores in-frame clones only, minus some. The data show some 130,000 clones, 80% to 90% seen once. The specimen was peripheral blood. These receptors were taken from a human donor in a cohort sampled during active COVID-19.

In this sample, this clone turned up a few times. The CDR3 loop reads CASSQGYIGRAFSASYNEQFF. The CDR3 DNA sequence: TGCGCCAGCAGCCAAGGGTATATAGGGAGGGCCTTTAGCGCCTCCTACAATGAGCAGTTCTTC. The genes are TRBV4-1 and TRBJ2-1; 7 bases agree with TRBD2. The germline V gene encodes CDR1 MGHRA and CDR2 YSYEKL. The CDR3 is made up of 21 amino acids. V shed 1 base, J shed 0 bases, and the junction held 18 bases outside the gene matches.

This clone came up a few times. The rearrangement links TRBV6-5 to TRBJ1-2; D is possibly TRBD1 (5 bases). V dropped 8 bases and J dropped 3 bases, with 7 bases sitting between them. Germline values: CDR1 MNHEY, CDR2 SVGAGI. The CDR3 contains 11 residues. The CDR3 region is CASGGDYGYTF. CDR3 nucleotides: TGTGCCAGCGGGGGGGACTATGGCTACACCTTC.

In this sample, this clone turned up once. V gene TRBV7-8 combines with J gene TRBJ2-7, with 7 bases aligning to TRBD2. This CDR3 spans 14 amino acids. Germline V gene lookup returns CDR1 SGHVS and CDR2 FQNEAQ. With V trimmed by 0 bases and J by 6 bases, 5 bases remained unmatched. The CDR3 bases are TGTGCCAGCAGCTTAGCTTGGACTAGTTCCGAGCAGTACTTC. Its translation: CASSLAWTSSEQYF. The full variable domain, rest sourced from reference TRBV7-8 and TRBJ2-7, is GAGVSQSPRYKVAKRGQDVALRCDPISGHVSLFWYQQALGQGPEFLTYFQNEAQLDKSGLPSDRFFAERPEGSVSTLKIQRTQQEDSAVYLCASSLAWTSSEQYFGPGTRLTVT.

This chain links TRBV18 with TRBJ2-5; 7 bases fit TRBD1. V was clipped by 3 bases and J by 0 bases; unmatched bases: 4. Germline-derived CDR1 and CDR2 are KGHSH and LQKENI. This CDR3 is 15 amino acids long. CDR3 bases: TGTGCCAGCTCACCGGGACAGAAGTACCAAGAGACCCAGTACTTC. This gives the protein CASSPGQKYQETQYF.

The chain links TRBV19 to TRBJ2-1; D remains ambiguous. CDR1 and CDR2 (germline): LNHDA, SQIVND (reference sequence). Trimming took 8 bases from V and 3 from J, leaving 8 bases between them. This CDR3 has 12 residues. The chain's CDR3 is CASLSIYNEQFF. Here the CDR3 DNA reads TGTGCCAGTCTAAGCATCTACAATGAGCAGTTCTTC. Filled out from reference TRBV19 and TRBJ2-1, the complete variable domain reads DGGITQSPKYLFRKEGQNVTLSCEQNLNHDAMYWYRQDPGQGLRLIYYSQIVNDFQKGDIAEGYSVSREKKESFPLTVTSAQKNPTAFYLCASLSIYNEQFFGPGTRLTVL.

The CDR3 DNA sequence: TGTGCCTGGAGTGTAAGCAGGTTCTCTGGAAACACCATATATTTT. Amino acids: CAWSVSRFSGNTIYF. The chain uses TRBV30 and TRBJ1-3; D remains unclear. There are 15 residues in the CDR3. Germline values: CDR1 GTSNPN, CDR2 SVGIG (reference sequence). The V and J ends lost 0 bases and 0 bases respectively, with 9 bases between them. The full variable domain, in which reference TRBV30 and TRBJ1-3 provide the parts outside the CDR3, is SQTIHQWPATLVQPVGSPLSLECTVEGTSNPNLYWYRQAAGRGLQLLFYSVGIGQISSEVPQNLSASRPQDRQFILSSKKLLLSDSGFYLCAWSVSRFSGNTIYFGEGSWLTVV.

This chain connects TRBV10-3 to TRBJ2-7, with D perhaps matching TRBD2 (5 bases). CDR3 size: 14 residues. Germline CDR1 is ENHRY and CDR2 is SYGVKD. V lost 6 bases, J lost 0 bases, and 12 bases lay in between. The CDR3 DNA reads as TGTGCCATCAGGGGGTGGAGGACCTCCTACGAGCAGTACTTC. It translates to CAIRGWRTSYEQYF.

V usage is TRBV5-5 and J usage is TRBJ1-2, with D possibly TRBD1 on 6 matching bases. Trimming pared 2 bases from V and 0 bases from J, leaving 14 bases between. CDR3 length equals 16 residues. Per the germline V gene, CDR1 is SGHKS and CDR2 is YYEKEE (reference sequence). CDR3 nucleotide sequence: TGTGCCAGCAGCTTCCGGGACATAGGGTCTAACTATGGCTACACCTTC. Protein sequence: CASSFRDIGSNYGYTF.

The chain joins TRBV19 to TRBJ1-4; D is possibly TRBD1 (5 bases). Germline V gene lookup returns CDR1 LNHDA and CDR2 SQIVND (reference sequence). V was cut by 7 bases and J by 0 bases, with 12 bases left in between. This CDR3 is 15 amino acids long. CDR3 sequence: CASKLDRSTNEKLFF. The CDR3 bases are TGTGCCAGTAAACTCGACAGATCAACTAATGAAAAACTGTTTTTT. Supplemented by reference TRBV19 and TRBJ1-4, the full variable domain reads DGGITQSPKYLFRKEGQNVTLSCEQNLNHDAMYWYRQDPGQGLRLIYYSQIVNDFQKGDIAEGYSVSREKKESFPLTVTSAQKNPTAFYLCASKLDRSTNEKLFFGSGTQLSVL.

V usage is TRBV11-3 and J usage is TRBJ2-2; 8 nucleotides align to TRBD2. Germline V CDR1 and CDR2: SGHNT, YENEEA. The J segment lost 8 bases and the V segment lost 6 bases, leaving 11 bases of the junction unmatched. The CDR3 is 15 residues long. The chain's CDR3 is CASSDGGAALGELFF. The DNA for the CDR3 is TGTGCCAGCAGTGACGGGGGGGCCGCTCTAGGGGAGCTGTTTTTT.